The 32 T cell receptor beta chains in this list originate from one sample, sequenced in a study of cytomegalovirus exposure and HLA in healthy donors (dated by TCRdb to about 2017). The library was obtained by the immunoSEQ multiplex PCR assay. For the multiplex PCR, a mixture combining 60 forward primers for TCR Vbeta segments and 13 reverse primers for TCR Jbeta segments was used. TCRdb stores this immuneACCESS table with in-frame sequences only. Part of the clones is absent; in the studies checked, under half of the shortfall reflects unresolved V genes, and no reason is known for the rest. The sample data list over 100,000 clones, and roughly 85% of these were observed just once. Around a fifth of the sample rests with the top ten. Material for sequencing was PBMCs. These receptors were collected from a man under 40 in good health and CMV-seropositive.

J is TRBJ1-5 and V is TRBV5-1; tentatively, D is TRBD1 (5 bases). The V gene lost 5 bases and the J gene lost 3 bases, with 9 bases spanning the gap. The CDR3 covers 13 residues. The germline CDR1 and CDR2 sequences are SGHRS and YFSETQ. CDR3 region: CASSPGVNQPQHF. CDR3 bases: TGCGCCAGCAGTCCGGGGGTCAATCAGCCCCAGCATTTT.

The rearrangement links TRBV5-1 to TRBJ1-1; no firm D call. There are 15 residues in the CDR3. Germline CDR1 SGHRS, CDR2 YFSETQ. V lost 0 bases, J lost 4 bases, and 13 bases lay in between. CDR3 sequence reads: CASSLAGTAGTEAFF. Here the CDR3 DNA reads TGCGCCAGCAGCTTGGCGGGAACTGCGGGCACTGAAGCTTTCTTT.

This clone was seen a single time. This chain connects TRBV5-1 to TRBJ2-7; 12 bases fit TRBD1. Trimming removed 4 bases from V and 6 bases from J; junction bases left unmatched: 5. Germline-derived CDR1 and CDR2 are SGHRS and YFSETQ. CDR3 size: 14 residues. The CDR3 coding sequence is TGCGCCAGCAGCCCAGGGACAGGGGGCCTCGAGCAGTACTTC. The encoded protein is CASSPGTGGLEQYF.

The V gene is TRBV30, the J gene TRBJ1-5; D is possibly TRBD1 (5 bases). V was pared by 1 base and J by 4 bases, with 8 bases between. The CDR3 runs 13 residues. CDR1 is GTSNPN, CDR2 SVGIG, per germline (reference sequence). For the CDR3, the DNA is TGTGCCTGGAGTGCTGACAGAAATCAGCCCCAGCATTTT. It specifies CAWSADRNQPQHF.

The CDR3, as DNA: TGTGCCAGTAGTCCTGGACAGGGGGCCGGCGCCGGGGAGCTGTTTTTT. This sequence encodes CASSPGQGAGAGELFF. V is TRBV19 and J is TRBJ2-2, with 11 bases fitting TRBD1. The V gene end was trimmed by 5 bases and the J gene end by 6 bases; junction bases not matched to a gene: 8. This CDR3 contains 16 residues. Germline lookup yields CDR1 LNHDA and CDR2 SQIVND (reference sequence).

The V gene is TRBV27, the J gene TRBJ2-1, with a weak D call TRBD1 (6 bases). The CDR3 extends over 18 amino acids. Germline V gene lookup returns CDR1 MNHEY and CDR2 SMNVEV (reference sequence). V was pared by 5 bases and J by 4 bases, with 24 bases between. CDR3 protein: CASSRLQAGDRGYNEQFF. The CDR3 region has the DNA TGTGCCAGCAGTCGACTCCAGGCAGGGGATCGGGGTTACAATGAGCAGTTCTTC.

The rearrangement uses TRBV5-6 and TRBJ2-7, with D perhaps matching TRBD2 (6 bases). This CDR3 has 14 amino acids. The germline V gene encodes CDR1 SGHDT and CDR2 YYEEEE. The V end was cut by 4 bases, the J end by 1 base, with 12 bases between. The CDR3: CASSQGDWSYEQYV. The CDR3 DNA is TGTGCCAGCAGCCAAGGGGACTGGTCCTACGAGCAGTACGTC.

The V gene is TRBV2, the J gene TRBJ2-3; the match to TRBD1 covers 8 bases. Trimming removed 10 bases from V and 1 base from J; junction bases left unmatched: 7. CDR3 size: 14 residues. CDR1 and CDR2 from the germline V gene are SNHLY and FYNNEI. The CDR3 coding sequence is TGTGCCACCCAACTGGGACAGGGCACAGATACGCAGTATTTT. Translation: CATQLGQGTDTQYF.

V gene TRBV19 combines with J gene TRBJ1-2, with 7 bases aligning to TRBD1. From germline, CDR1 is LNHDA and CDR2 SQIVND (reference sequence). Losses at the gene ends were 6 bases for V and 4 bases for J; bases not matched to a gene: 14. The CDR3 sequence is 16 residues long. The CDR3 here is CASRNPGQNIGYGYTF. The CDR3 DNA reads TGTGCCAGTAGAAACCCGGGACAGAATATAGGCTATGGCTACACCTTC.

The chain uses TRBV13 and TRBJ2-7, with 8 bases aligning to TRBD1. The CDR3 is 16 residues long. Germline V lookup: CDR1 PRHDT, CDR2 FYEKMQ (reference sequence). The V gene end was trimmed by 5 bases and the J gene end by 2 bases; junction bases not matched to a gene: 11. CDR3 sequence (DNA): TGTGCCAGCAGCCTTAGGCAGGGGGCAGATCCCTACGAGCAGTACTTC. Its translation is CASSLRQGADPYEQYF.

The chain has TRBV7-9 and TRBJ1-2, with TRBD1 matching 7 bases. With 6 bases clipped from V and 3 bases from J, the junction kept 10 bases outside the gene matches. The CDR3 runs to 15 residues. Germline V gives CDR1 SEHNR, CDR2 FQNEAQ (reference sequence). The CDR3 DNA reads as TGTGCCAGCAGTTTTACAGGGGACACTGACTATGGCTACACCTTC. Protein product: CASSFTGDTDYGYTF. Complete variable domain (other parts from reference TRBV7-9 and TRBJ1-2): DTGVSQNPRHKITKRGQNVTFRCDPISEHNRLYWYRQTLGQGPEFLTYFQNEAQLEKSRLLSDRFSAERPKGSFSTLEIQRTEQGDSAMYLCASSFTGDTDYGYTFGSGTRLTVV.

This clone appeared once. This sequence joins TRBV27 and TRBJ1-4; the D gene is possibly TRBD1 (6 bases). This CDR3 has 12 residues. Germline CDR1 is MNHEY and CDR2 is SMNVEV (reference sequence). V lost 5 bases and J lost 8, with 9 bases in between. The DNA for the CDR3 is TGTGCCAGCAGTGGGGGCGGGGAAAAACTGTTTTTT. Its translation is CASSGGGEKLFF.

The V gene is TRBV10-3, the J gene TRBJ2-1; a possible D gene is TRBD2 (6 bases). V lost 3 bases to trimming and J lost 16 bases, with 19 bases between them. CDR1 is ENHRY, CDR2 SYGVKD, per germline. The CDR3 sequence is 13 residues long. This CDR3 is CAISDESAGPQFF. The CDR3 bases are TGTGCCATCAGTGATGAATCGGCGGGGCCACAATTCTTC.

CDR3 DNA: TGCGCCAGCAGCTACGGACAGGGGGCTACCGGGGAGCTGTTTTTT. Amino acids: CASSYGQGATGELFF. V gene TRBV5-1 combines with J gene TRBJ2-2; 11 bases are shared with TRBD1. Trimming cost V 3 bases and J 5 bases; bases outside gene matches: 3. This CDR3 is 15 amino acids long. Germline V gene lookup returns CDR1 SGHRS and CDR2 YFSETQ. The whole variable domain, filled in from reference TRBV5-1 and TRBJ2-2, reads KAGVTQTPRYLIKTRGQQVTLSCSPISGHRSVSWYQQTPGQGLQFLFEYFSETQRNKGNFPGRFSGRQFSNSRSEMNVSTLELGDSALYLCASSYGQGATGELFFGEGSRLTVL.

The chain employs TRBV7-9 and TRBJ2-7, with 7 bases that match TRBD2. This CDR3 has 13 amino acids. The V gene end was trimmed by 8 bases and the J gene end by 3 bases; junction bases not matched to a gene: 7. The germline gives CDR1 SEHNR, CDR2 FQNEAQ (reference sequence). CDR3: CASGPTSDYEQYV. Written as DNA, the CDR3 is TGTGCCAGCGGCCCCACTAGCGACTACGAGCAGTACGTC.

V and J are TRBV10-3 and TRBJ1-2; tentatively, D is TRBD1 (6 bases). The V gene lost 2 bases and the J gene lost 8 bases, with 12 bases spanning the gap. The CDR3 sequence is 13 residues long. CDR1 is ENHRY and CDR2 is SYGVKD in the germline V gene. The CDR3 loop is CAISEQGLGGYTF. As DNA, the CDR3 is TGTGCCATCAGTGAGCAGGGGCTGGGCGGCTACACCTTC.

J is TRBJ1-5 and V is TRBV7-2; 7 positions match TRBD1. V dropped 2 bases and J dropped 5; count of bases not matched to a gene: 6. There are 15 residues in the CDR3. The germline V gene encodes CDR1 SGHTA and CDR2 FQGNSA. The CDR3: CASSLQTGLYQPQHF. The CDR3 DNA is TGTGCCAGCAGCTTACAGACAGGGCTCTATCAGCCCCAGCATTTT.

The genes are TRBV10-1 and TRBJ2-3; 9 bases fit TRBD2. Germline V gives CDR1 WNHNN, CDR2 SYGVQD (reference sequence). The CDR3 length is 15 residues. V lost 5 bases and J lost 6; bases outside the gene matches: 9. This chain's CDR3 is CASSSSLAGTDTQYF. The CDR3 coding sequence is TGCGCCAGCAGTTCGAGTCTAGCGGGGACCGATACGCAGTATTTT.

The chain employs TRBV18 and TRBJ2-4; D unclear. This CDR3 has 13 residues. Germline assignment: CDR1 KGHSH and CDR2 LQKENI. The V gene lost 0 bases and the J gene lost 3 bases, with 3 bases spanning the gap. The CDR3 spells CASSPPSKNIQYF. In DNA, the CDR3 is TGTGCCAGCTCACCACCGAGCAAAAACATTCAGTACTTC.

V gene TRBV11-2 combines with J gene TRBJ2-2, with 8 nucleotides matching TRBD1. Trimming took 5 bases from V and 5 from J; bases not matched to a gene: 4. The CDR3 totals 14 residues. Per the germline V gene, CDR1 is SGHAT and CDR2 is FQNNGV. DNA for the CDR3: TGTGCCAGCAGCGAAAACAGGGGGACCGGGGAGCTGTTTTTT. Its translation is CASSENRGTGELFF. The variable domain in full, completed from reference TRBV11-2 and TRBJ2-2, reads EAGVAQSPRYKIIEKRQSVAFWCNPISGHATLYWYQQILGQGPKLLIQFQNNGVVDDSQLPKDRFSAERLKGVDSTLKIQPAKLEDSAVYLCASSENRGTGELFFGEGSRLTVL.

In this sample, this clone turned up many times. The chain employs TRBV6-5 and TRBJ1-6; 10 bases fit TRBD1. Germline trimming cut 5 bases from V and 9 bases from J; bases unmatched to any gene: 7. The V gene's germline CDR1 is MNHEY and CDR2 SVGAGI. The CDR3 length is 15 residues. The CDR3 protein is CASSLGTGEGSPLHF. Written as DNA, the CDR3 is TGTGCCAGCAGTCTGGGGACAGGGGAAGGTTCACCCCTCCACTTT.

The V and J genes are TRBV5-5 and TRBJ2-5; D is possibly TRBD1 (5 bases). The germline gives CDR1 SGHKS, CDR2 YYEKEE (reference sequence). V lost 2 bases to trimming and J lost 2 bases, with 10 bases between them. CDR3 length equals 14 residues. The CDR3 DNA sequence: TGTGCCAGCAGCTTAAGCACAGGACAAGAGACCCAGTACTTC. Translating gives CASSLSTGQETQYF.

The chain combines TRBV25-1 with TRBJ2-1; D possibly corresponds to TRBD2 (5 bases). Germline assignment: CDR1 MGHDK and CDR2 SYGVNS. V was shortened by 1 base and J by 9 bases, with 13 bases between the two germline ends. There are 14 residues in the CDR3. The CDR3 sequence: CASSELDFGGEQFF. In nucleotides, the CDR3 is TGTGCCAGCAGTGAATTGGACTTTGGAGGTGAGCAGTTCTTC.

The chain links TRBV7-9 to TRBJ2-1, with 9 bases aligning to TRBD2. Germline V gene lookup returns CDR1 SEHNR and CDR2 FQNEAQ (reference sequence). The CDR3 spans 17 residues. With 0 bases clipped from V and 3 bases from J, the junction kept 6 bases outside the gene matches. CDR3 loop: CASSLAWGSGSYNEQFF. The CDR3 nucleotides read TGTGCCAGCAGCTTAGCGTGGGGTAGCGGGAGCTACAATGAGCAGTTCTTC.

The chain uses TRBV5-6 and TRBJ2-1; 8 bases are shared with TRBD1. J lost 8 bases, V lost 4 bases, and 14 bases had no gene match. The germline V gene has CDR1 SGHDT and CDR2 YYEEEE. This CDR3 has 16 amino acids. CDR3 bases: TGTGCCAGCAGCGGGGGACAGGCGAGATATGGCTATGAGCAGTTCTTC. It is translated as CASSGGQARYGYEQFF.

This clone showed up just a few times. This sequence joins TRBV2 and TRBJ2-3; D unclear. Germline lookup yields CDR1 SNHLY and CDR2 FYNNEI. CDR3 length equals 12 residues. The germline V and J ends were trimmed by 3 bases and 5 bases, with 6 bases remaining between them. The chain's CDR3 is CASSDTQDTQYF. CDR3 nucleotide sequence: TGTGCCAGCAGTGATACACAAGATACGCAGTATTTT.

This sequence joins TRBV4-2 and TRBJ2-7, with D possibly being TRBD2 (5 bases). Germline CDR1 and CDR2: LGHNA and YNFKEQ. The CDR3 totals 15 residues. V was cut by 2 bases and J by 2 bases, with 13 bases left in between. This chain's CDR3 is CASSQPTSGPYEQYF. CDR3 coding DNA: TGTGCCAGCAGCCAACCTACTAGTGGTCCCTACGAGCAGTACTTC.

The chain couples TRBV4-1 to TRBJ2-1, with 11 bases fitting TRBD2. The CDR3 has 18 residues. From germline, CDR1 is MGHRA and CDR2 YSYEKL. V lost 0 bases, J lost 4 bases, and 8 bases stayed unmatched. CDR3 region: CASSQDRTSGRFYNEQFF. The CDR3 nucleotides are TGCGCCAGCAGCCAAGATCGTACTAGCGGGAGATTTTACAATGAGCAGTTCTTC.

The J gene is TRBJ1-1, the V gene TRBV6-6; D is possibly TRBD1 (6 bases). The V gene lost 5 bases and the J gene lost 1 base, with 11 bases spanning the gap. The CDR3 length is 14 residues. Germline V gives CDR1 MNHNY, CDR2 SVGAGI (reference sequence). In DNA, the CDR3 is TGTGCCAGCAGTCACAGGGTCGGGAACACTGAAGCTTTCTTT. Translation: CASSHRVGNTEAFF.

This clone was detected ten times or more. The identical CDR3 is also encoded by other nucleotide sequences in the sample. The chain employs TRBV5-8 and TRBJ1-5, with TRBD1 as a possible D gene (6 bases). This CDR3 contains 15 residues. Between the trimmed V and J ends, which lost 2 bases and 0 bases, there was a span of 9 bases. The germline gives CDR1 SGHTS, CDR2 YDEGEE. The CDR3 region has the DNA TGTGCCAGCAGCTTACAGGGTTATAGCAATCAGCCCCAGCATTTT. Amino acids: CASSLQGYSNQPQHF.

The chain carries TRBV11-2 and TRBJ1-4; D is unresolved. Germline V gene lookup returns CDR1 SGHAT and CDR2 FQNNGV. The germline V and J ends were trimmed by 8 bases and 5 bases, with 21 bases remaining between them. The CDR3 length is 16 residues. The CDR3 region is CASGLRASRKNEKLFF. The CDR3 region has the DNA TGTGCCAGCGGACTGAGGGCAAGCAGAAAGAATGAAAAACTGTTTTTT.

The chain is built from TRBV2 and TRBJ2-7; 7 bases are a match to TRBD1. V lost 7 bases and J lost 2; bases outside the gene matches: 8. Germline V gene lookup returns CDR1 SNHLY and CDR2 FYNNEI. This CDR3 is 14 amino acids long. CDR3 nucleotide sequence: TGTGCCAGCAAGGGACAGCACGTTACCTACGAGCAGTACTTC. Its protein product is CASKGQHVTYEQYF. The full variable domain, with the rest looked up from reference TRBV2 and TRBJ2-7, is EPEVTQTPSHQVTQMGQEVILRCVPISNHLYFYWYRQILGQKVEFLVSFYNNEISEKSEIFDDQFSVERPDGSNFTLKIRSTKLEDSAMYFCASKGQHVTYEQYFGPGTRLTVT.